These 15 T cell receptor beta chains originate from one sample sequenced in a study of cytomegalovirus exposure and HLA in healthy donors. The PCR had 60 Vbeta and 13 Jbeta primers. Method: immunoSEQ multiplex PCR; TCRdb's copy keeps in-frame clones and lacks some. The table lists 110,000 or so clones, 74% of them singletons. Material for sequencing was PBMCs. All receptors derive from a middle-aged woman in good health and CMV-seropositive.

This clone was seen a few times. The J gene is TRBJ2-7, the V gene TRBV7-9, with 11 positions matching TRBD1. Trimming at V came to 11 bases and at J to 6 bases, leaving 6 bases not matched to a gene. Looked up from germline, CDR1 is SEHNR and CDR2 is FQNEAQ (reference sequence). This CDR3 is 12 amino acids long. CDR3 nucleotide sequence: TGTGCCCTCGGACAGGGGGCGGGCGAGCAGTACTTC. Protein sequence: CALGQGAGEQYF.

This clone has only a few counts. This rearrangement joins TRBV6-5 to TRBJ2-7; D not resolved. The CDR3 loop spans 13 amino acids. CDR1 MNHEY and CDR2 SVGAGI come from the germline V gene. The V end lost 7 bases, the J end lost 5 bases, and 15 bases lay between the germline ends. CDR3 sequence reads: CASTPQLQDEQYF. The CDR3 coding sequence is TGTGCCAGCACTCCCCAACTTCAGGACGAGCAGTACTTC.

V and J are TRBV9 and TRBJ1-1, with 7 bases fitting TRBD1. This CDR3 region has 16 residues. Germline loops: CDR1 SGDLS, CDR2 YYNGEE. The V gene end was trimmed by 3 bases and the J gene end by 2 bases; junction bases not matched to a gene: 10. The CDR3 DNA sequence: TGTGCCAGCAGCGGGGGTTTTAGACAGGGAAACACTGAAGCTTTCTTT. Amino acids: CASSGGFRQGNTEAFF.

V is TRBV7-9 and J is TRBJ1-6; a weak D match, TRBD1 (6 bases). Germline values: CDR1 SEHNR, CDR2 FQNEAQ (reference sequence). The CDR3 runs 14 residues. V was shortened by 6 bases and J by 6 bases, with 12 bases between the two germline ends. CDR3 residues: CASRHDRINSPLHF. CDR3 DNA sequence: TGTGCCAGCAGACATGACAGGATTAATTCACCCCTCCACTTT.

The chain recombines TRBV19 with TRBJ1-2; a possible D gene is TRBD1 (6 bases). Germline V CDR1 and CDR2: LNHDA, SQIVND (reference sequence). Deletions cut 7 bases from V and 1 base from J, with 13 bases between. The CDR3 runs to 14 residues. CDR3: CASNPTGVNYGYTF. Written as DNA, the CDR3 is TGTGCCAGTAACCCGACAGGAGTTAACTATGGCTACACCTTC.

The rearrangement links TRBV5-1 to TRBJ2-2; D possibly corresponds to TRBD2 (5 bases). Trimming removed 1 base from V and 6 bases from J, with 13 bases in between. This CDR3 spans 15 amino acids. Germline V CDR1 and CDR2: SGHRS, YFSETQ. The CDR3 region is CASSLFGAGAGELFF. The DNA of the CDR3 is TGCGCCAGCAGCTTGTTTGGTGCCGGGGCCGGGGAGCTGTTTTTT.

In this sample, this clone turned up a few times. The chain links TRBV4-2 to TRBJ2-5; TRBD2 is a possible D gene (5 bases). The CDR3 loop spans 15 amino acids. The ends were cut back, 0 bases at V and 5 bases at J, with 13 bases in the middle. CDR1 is LGHNA and CDR2 is YNFKEQ in the germline V gene. Written as DNA, the CDR3 is TGTGCCAGCAGCCAAGATCTGGGAGCAATGGAGACCCAGTACTTC. Encoded protein: CASSQDLGAMETQYF.

This clone was found a few times. V gene TRBV14 combines with J gene TRBJ1-4; 7 bases map to TRBD1. J was trimmed by 5 bases and V by 2 bases; bases with no gene match: 5. Germline CDR1 reads SGHDN; CDR2 reads FVKESK. This CDR3 has 15 amino acids. The CDR3 DNA follows: TGTGCCAGCAGCCAAAAGACAGGGCTGAATGAAAAACTGTTTTTT. As protein: CASSQKTGLNEKLFF.

This chain uses TRBV29-1 with TRBJ1-1; 8 bases agree with TRBD1. Trimming took 3 bases from V and 9 from J; bases not matched to a gene: 9. The germline gives CDR1 SQVTM, CDR2 ANQGSEA. The CDR3 is 13 residues long. The CDR3 is CSVERQGQTKAFF. The CDR3 nucleotides are TGCAGCGTTGAGCGACAGGGGCAAACTAAAGCTTTCTTT.

The chain recombines TRBV4-1 with TRBJ2-1; 9 nucleotides match TRBD2. With V trimmed by 1 base and J by 10 bases, 14 bases remained unmatched. The length of the CDR3 is 17 residues. Germline-derived CDR1 and CDR2 are MGHRA and YSYEKL. CDR3 nucleotide sequence: TGCGCCAGCAGCCAAGTAGCGGGGGTGGTTGGGGCCAAAGAGCAGTTCTTC. Its translation is CASSQVAGVVGAKEQFF.

This clone came up a few times. CDR3 region: CASTPQGSGANVLTF. The CDR3, as DNA: TGTGCCAGCACACCGCAGGGCTCTGGGGCCAACGTCCTGACTTTC. The V gene is TRBV2, the J gene TRBJ2-6, with D possibly TRBD1 on 5 matching bases. The V gene's germline CDR1 is SNHLY and CDR2 FYNNEI. This CDR3 is built from 15 residues. V lost 7 bases, J lost 0 bases, and 10 bases lay in between.

The rearrangement joins TRBV4-3 to TRBJ2-1, with D possibly being TRBD2 (6 bases). The CDR3 length is 17 residues. Trimming removed 2 bases at V and 4 bases at J, with 18 bases between. Per germline, CDR1 LGHNA and CDR2 YSLEER. In DNA form, the CDR3 reads TGCGCCAGCAGCCAATCTACCAACCGTGGAGGGTACAATGAGCAGTTCTTC. It is translated as CASSQSTNRGGYNEQFF.

This clone turned up a few times. The chain uses TRBV29-1 and TRBJ2-1; D is possibly TRBD1 (6 bases). CDR1 is SQVTM and CDR2 is ANQGSEA in the germline V gene. This CDR3 region has 13 residues. V was pared by 7 bases and J by 8 bases, with 18 bases between. In DNA, the CDR3 is TGCAGCGCCTGCACCAGGGGTGACGATGAGCAGTTCTTC. It encodes CSACTRGDDEQFF.

Comments on this clone: A read error may account for a junction end that differs from germline. Other DNA variants within this sample encode the same CDR3. The J gene is TRBJ2-5, the V gene TRBV7-2; TRBD2 agrees at 9 bases. CDR1 is SGHTA and CDR2 is FQGNSA in the germline V gene. The CDR3 loop spans 14 amino acids. In nucleotides, the CDR3 is TGTGCCAGCAGCCTAGCGGGGCGTGGGGAGACCCAGTACTTC. Protein product: CASSLAGRGETQYF.

The chain joins TRBV28 to TRBJ1-2; the D gene is possibly TRBD1 (6 bases). Looked up from germline, CDR1 is MDHEN and CDR2 is SYDVKM. V was cut by 7 bases and J by 2 bases, with 14 bases left in between. The CDR3 is 14 amino acids. CDR3 coding DNA: TGTGCCAGCATGCAACAGGGACGGAACTATGGCTACACCTTC. It codes for CASMQQGRNYGYTF.